This T cell receptor beta chain emerged from a study of neurological immune-mediated disorders. Study results and limitations: Multiple sclerosis patients had less TCR clonal expansion than even healthy controls, unlike HTLV-1-associated myelopathy.

Many counts were recorded for this clonotype. Its antigen is not identified. Time point indicated: longitudinal time-point 1 (baseline). The unsorted libraries originated from 2 million PBMCs that had been stored at -80 C. The V gene lost 0 bases and the J gene lost 2 bases, with 12 bases spanning the gap. Per the germline V gene, CDR1 is SQVTM and CDR2 is ANQGSEA. This CDR3 contains 15 residues. With 10-nucleotide random UMIs, 5'RACE was used to make the cDNA. TCRdb recomputed calls from the 5' RACE reads with MiXCR, one row per CDR3 protein. This sample has 55,000 to 70,000 distinct CDR3 sequences, with around a tenth found just once.

This chain links TRBV29-1 with TRBJ2-3; the D gene could be TRBD1 or TRBD2 (5 bases each). The receptor was derived from a male donor with HTLV-1-associated myelopathy (HAM/TSP). The sample taken for sequencing was PBMCs. CDR3 amino acids: CSVEDWGTNTDTQYF. In nucleotides, the CDR3 is TGCAGCGTTGAAGATTGGGGGACCAACACAGATACGCAGTATTTT.